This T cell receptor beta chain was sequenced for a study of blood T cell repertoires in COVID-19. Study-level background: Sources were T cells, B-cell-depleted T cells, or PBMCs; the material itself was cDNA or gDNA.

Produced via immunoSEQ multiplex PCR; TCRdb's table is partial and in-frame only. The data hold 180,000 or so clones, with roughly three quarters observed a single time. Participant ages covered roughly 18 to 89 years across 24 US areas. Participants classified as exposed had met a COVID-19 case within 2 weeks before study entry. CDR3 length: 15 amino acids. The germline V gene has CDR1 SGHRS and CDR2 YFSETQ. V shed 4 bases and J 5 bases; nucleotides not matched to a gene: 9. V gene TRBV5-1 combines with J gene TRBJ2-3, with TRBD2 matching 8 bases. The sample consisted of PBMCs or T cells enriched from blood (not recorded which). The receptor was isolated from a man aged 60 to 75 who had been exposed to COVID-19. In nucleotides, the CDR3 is TGCGCCAGCAGCCTCCCAAGCGGGAGAGTAGATACGCAGTATTTT. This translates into CASSLPSGRVDTQYF.